A single sample is the source of the 5 T cell receptor beta chains below, sequenced in a study of T-cell reconstitution after alpha-beta-depleted transplantation in children. TCRbeta library construction was performed incorporating unique molecular identifiers. TCRdb itself ran the PCR reads through MiXCR, one entry per CDR3 protein. The sample yields fewer than 750,000 distinct CDR3 sequences, roughly a quarter seen once. The sample in question was PBMCs, obtained before TCRalphabeta/CD19-depleted stem cell transplant. These receptors were taken from a boy under three years old with Wiskott-Aldrich syndrome, due to receive a stem cell transplant.

This chain links TRBV12-3 or TRBV12-4 with TRBJ1-4; no clear D gene. V was pared by 1 base and J by 4 bases, with 7 bases between. The CDR3 is made up of 14 amino acids. This chain's CDR3 is CASSLGRVNEKLFF. The CDR3 DNA follows: TGTGCCAGCAGTTTAGGGAGAGTTAATGAAAAACTGTTTTTT.

This clonotype was found a few times. V is TRBV15 and J is TRBJ2-3, with TRBD1 matching over 7 bases. The CDR3 extends over 15 amino acids. CDR1 is LNHNV and CDR2 is YYDKDF in the germline V gene (reference sequence). Trimming at V came to 1 base and at J to 4 bases, leaving 5 bases not matched to a gene. CDR3 in DNA: TGTGCCACCAGCAGAGCAGGGGGAGTCTCAGATACGCAGTATTTT. Protein product: CATSRAGGVSDTQYF.

CDR3 sequence (DNA): TGCGCCAGCAGCTTGGACTCAGGGTACACCATACTTAACACCGGGGAGCTGTTTTTT. Its protein is CASSLDSGYTILNTGELFF. The J gene is TRBJ2-2, the V gene TRBV5-1; tentatively, D is TRBD1 (5 bases). V was pared by 0 bases and J by 2 bases, with 20 bases between. The length of the CDR3 is 19 residues. Germline lookup yields CDR1 SGHRS and CDR2 YFSETQ.

The chain recombines TRBV3-1 with TRBJ2-3, with 7 bases that match TRBD2. The V segment lost 1 base and the J segment 6 bases; nucleotides outside the gene matches: 7. The germline V gene encodes CDR1 LGHDT and CDR2 YNNKEL (reference sequence). The CDR3 covers 15 residues. CDR3 bases: TGTGCCAGCAGCCAAGTAGGGCGGGAGAGCGATACGCAGTATTTT. It codes for CASSQVGRESDTQYF.

This clonotype was counted a few times. The genes are TRBV5-1 and TRBJ2-6; 9 bases are shared with TRBD1. Trimming cost V 9 bases and J 0 bases; bases outside gene matches: 10. The CDR3 extends over 17 amino acids. Germline V CDR1 and CDR2: SGHRS, YFSETQ. CDR3 residues: CATTTGTGSSGANVLTF. CDR3 coding DNA: TGCGCCACTACCACGGGGACAGGGAGCTCTGGGGCCAACGTCCTGACTTTC. Filled out from reference TRBV5-1 and TRBJ2-6, the complete variable domain reads KAGVTQTPRYLIKTRGQQVTLSCSPISGHRSVSWYQQTPGQGLQFLFEYFSETQRNKGNFPGRFSGRQFSNSRSEMNVSTLELGDSALYLCATTTGTGSSGANVLTFGAGSRLTVL.